There are a few counts of the clone carrying this T cell receptor beta chain. The sequencing depth, 1 in 200,000 to 1 in 1 million T cells, was the target. Measured with immunoSEQ multiplex PCR; TCRdb has only the in-frame clones, and not every one. The sample has 110,000 to 150,000 clones, 79% seen once; the top ten hold roughly 13%. These data come from a study of cytotoxic CD8 clonotypes in ibrutinib-treated CLL. The wider study: Results showed some 24 partial and 2 complete responses; following median approximately 73 months, around 14 remained remitted, approximately twelve advanced.

CDR1 is MNHEY, CDR2 SMNVEV, per germline (reference sequence). This CDR3 contains 11 residues. V was trimmed by 7 bases and J by 3 bases, leaving 7 bases between them. Genomic DNA in a quantity of 2 to 2.5 micrograms was derived from cryopreserved PBMCs for TCR beta libraries. V usage is TRBV27 and J usage is TRBJ2-7; D is ambiguous. Sequenced material: PBMCs, taken after 12 months of ibrutinib treatment. The receptor was derived from a human donor with chronic lymphocytic leukemia. CDR3 protein: CASTNSYEQYF. The CDR3 region has the DNA TGTGCCAGCACCAACAGCTACGAGCAGTACTTC.